This TCR beta chain originates from a study of blood T cells in healthy people across ages. Through a sample-barcoded 5' primer and a J-beta primer mix, a second PCR was run for 7 to 11 cycles. In TCRdb, the 5' RACE reads were re-called with MiXCR into one record per CDR3 protein. In the table there are about 1.6 million distinct CDR3 sequences, approximately 32% of which are singletons. Germline CDR1 reads PRHDT; CDR2 reads FYEKMQ (reference sequence). This CDR3 has 13 amino acids. Trimming took off 5 bases at V and 4 bases at J, with 11 bases between the two ends. The rearrangement uses TRBV13 and TRBJ2-5; D is ambiguous. This TCR was recovered from a young woman in good health. The sequenced material came from blood. This CDR3 reads CASSQTLGETQYF. CDR3 coding DNA: TGTGCCAGCAGCCAAACCCTAGGAGAGACCCAGTACTTC.